Shown below are 8 T cell receptor beta chains from a single sample sequenced in a study of blood T cell repertoires in COVID-19. TCRdb keeps only in-frame clones here, not all; method: immunoSEQ multiplex PCR. The sample lists approximately 83,000 clones; roughly 79% were seen once. The sample taken for sequencing was peripheral blood. The origin of the receptors is an elderly woman with acute or convalescent COVID-19.

V is TRBV28 and J is TRBJ2-1; D may be TRBD2 (6 bases). Trimming left V 6 bases short and J 3 bases short, with 9 bases between. This CDR3 has 13 residues. Germline CDR1 MDHEN, CDR2 SYDVKM. CDR3 region: CASSGGYYNEQFF. CDR3 nucleotide sequence: TGTGCCAGCAGCGGGGGATACTACAATGAGCAGTTCTTC.

CDR3: CASSLHEALPLANYGYTF. Here the CDR3 DNA reads TGTGCCAGCAGCCTCCATGAGGCTCTCCCTCTAGCTAACTATGGCTACACCTTC. V usage is TRBV4-2 and J usage is TRBJ1-2, with unresolved D. Trimming left V 4 bases short and J 0 bases short, with 21 bases between. CDR3 length: 18 amino acids. Per the germline V gene, CDR1 is LGHNA and CDR2 is YNFKEQ.

This clone has a handful of counts. The junction departs from germline at one end; a sequencing error may be responsible. The rearrangement links TRBV7-7 to TRBJ1-1; D is ambiguous. The CDR3 has 13 residues. CDR1 is SSHAT, CDR2 FNYEAQ, per germline (reference sequence). CDR3: CASSSSVNTEAFF. The CDR3 coding sequence is TGTGCTAGCAGCTCCTCAGTGAACACTGAAGCTTTCTTT.

This rearrangement joins TRBV7-9 to TRBJ2-5, with a weak D call TRBD1 (6 bases). Germline values: CDR1 SEHNR, CDR2 FQNEAQ (reference sequence). The CDR3 spans 15 residues. V dropped 5 bases and J dropped 0 bases, with 13 bases sitting between them. DNA for the CDR3: TGTGCCAGCAGCCCGGGACACGGAAACCAAGAGACCCAGTACTTC. Its protein product is CASSPGHGNQETQYF.

The V gene is TRBV28, the J gene TRBJ2-7, with unresolved D. The CDR3 loop spans 13 amino acids. Trimming pared 6 bases from V and 3 bases from J, leaving 12 bases between. In germline, CDR1 is MDHEN, CDR2 SYDVKM. As DNA, the CDR3 is TGTGCCAGCAGCCCTAGTCACCGCTACGAGCAGTACTTC. This encodes CASSPSHRYEQYF.

The chain carries TRBV5-8 and TRBJ1-1, with D possibly being TRBD1 (6 bases). V was pared by 2 bases and J by 5 bases, with 10 bases between. The CDR3 length is 13 residues. Germline V CDR1 and CDR2: SGHTS, YDEGEE. The CDR3 DNA follows: TGTGCCAGCAGCTTTCGCAGGGGTACTGAAGCTTTCTTT. This encodes CASSFRRGTEAFF.

The chain carries TRBV7-2 and TRBJ1-4; D call uncertain. Trimming removed 4 bases from V and 0 bases from J, with 9 bases in between. This CDR3 is 15 amino acids long. The germline V gene encodes CDR1 SGHTA and CDR2 FQGNSA. CDR3 coding DNA: TGTGCCAGCAGCTCCCAGGTTGCAACTAATGAAAAACTGTTTTTT. Protein product: CASSSQVATNEKLFF.

The chain joins TRBV10-3 to TRBJ2-5; D possibly corresponds to TRBD2 (6 bases). Germline V lookup: CDR1 ENHRY, CDR2 SYGVKD. Trimming left V 6 bases short and J 7 bases short, with 24 bases between. This CDR3 is 16 amino acids long. The CDR3 spells CAISNRDLPQAGTQYF. The CDR3, as DNA: TGTGCCATCAGCAACCGGGACTTGCCTCAAGCTGGGACCCAGTACTTC.